These 12 T cell receptor beta chains came from one sample sequenced in a study of T cell responses to AZD1222 COVID-19 vaccine. Assay: immunoSEQ multiplex PCR; the TCRdb copy retains only in-frame clones and omits some. The sample includes about 110,000 clones, roughly 86% of them seen just once. The sample was peripheral blood, taken 28 days after the second AZD1222 dose. These receptors originate from an adult who received the AZD1222 COVID-19 vaccine.

The chain combines TRBV5-1 with TRBJ1-1; D is unclear. This CDR3 region has 13 residues. Germline CDR1 SGHRS, CDR2 YFSETQ. V was shortened by 4 bases and J by 0 bases, with 7 bases between the two germline ends. The CDR3 DNA reads as TGCGCCAGCAGCGTTTCGATGAACACTGAAGCTTTCTTT. Its translation is CASSVSMNTEAFF.

V gene TRBV19 combines with J gene TRBJ2-3; TRBD2 might be the D (6 bases). The V end lost 5 bases, the J end lost 1 base, and 13 bases lay between the germline ends. CDR1 is LNHDA and CDR2 is SQIVND in the germline V gene (reference sequence). The CDR3 spans 15 residues. The CDR3 DNA is TGTGCCAGTAGTGAGGGACTCCAGCGCACAGATACGCAGTATTTT. Its protein product is CASSEGLQRTDTQYF. Full variable domain (remainder filled in from reference TRBV19 and TRBJ2-3): DGGITQSPKYLFRKEGQNVTLSCEQNLNHDAMYWYRQDPGQGLRLIYYSQIVNDFQKGDIAEGYSVSREKKESFPLTVTSAQKNPTAFYLCASSEGLQRTDTQYFGPGTRLTVL.

The J gene is TRBJ2-5, the V gene TRBV27; D uncertain. Per germline, CDR1 MNHEY and CDR2 SMNVEV (reference sequence). The ends were cut back, 10 bases at V and 7 bases at J, with 16 bases in the middle. The length of the CDR3 is 12 residues. CDR3 sequence: CATSPSLGTQYF. As DNA, the CDR3 is TGTGCCACCTCACCCTCTCTGGGGACCCAGTACTTC.

The rearrangement links TRBV4-2 to TRBJ2-1; 8 nucleotides line up with TRBD2. The ends lost 0 bases at V and 15 bases at J; junction bases unmatched: 4. Germline V gene lookup returns CDR1 LGHNA and CDR2 YNFKEQ. The CDR3 loop spans 12 amino acids. The CDR3 coding sequence is TGTGCCAGCAGCCAAGACAGCGGGAGCATGTTCTTC. Encoded protein: CASSQDSGSMFF.

The CDR3 loop is CASSPSQGQGGAFF. As DNA, the CDR3 is TGTGCCAGCTCCCCGAGTCAAGGACAGGGTGGTGCTTTCTTT. The V and J genes are TRBV18 and TRBJ1-1; TRBD1 agrees at 8 bases. The J segment lost 11 bases and the V segment lost 6 bases, leaving 14 bases of the junction unmatched. CDR3 length: 14 residues. Germline V CDR1 and CDR2: KGHSH, LQKENI.

This clone was picked up a small number of times. V is TRBV4-3 and J is TRBJ2-1; tentatively, D is TRBD1 (6 bases). The CDR3 is 17 amino acids. V gave up 0 bases and J gave up 5 bases, with 17 bases separating them. The germline V gene encodes CDR1 LGHNA and CDR2 YSLEER. CDR3 DNA sequence: TGCGCCAGCAGCCAAGATGTTGGGACACGAGCCAACAATGAGCAGTTCTTC. This sequence encodes CASSQDVGTRANNEQFF.

This rearrangement joins TRBV11-1 to TRBJ2-3; maybe TRBD2 (5 bases). Germline CDR1 and CDR2: SGHAT and FQDESV (reference sequence). The CDR3 is 17 amino acids. V shed 0 bases and J shed 1 base, with 14 bases lying between them. The CDR3 DNA reads TGTGCCAGCAGCTTAGCCCCGACCGGGGTTCGCACAGATACGCAGTATTTT. The encoded protein is CASSLAPTGVRTDTQYF.

The chain joins TRBV2 to TRBJ2-5; D is perhaps TRBD2 (7 bases). Germline CDR1 is SNHLY and CDR2 is FYNNEI. The V end lost 9 bases, the J end lost 7 bases, and 24 bases lay between the germline ends. This CDR3 is built from 15 residues. The CDR3 DNA reads as TGTGCCAGGGGGCTACCAGCGGGACAACGGGGGACCCAGTACTTC. Translated: CARGLPAGQRGTQYF. Together with reference TRBV2 and TRBJ2-5, the CDR3 gives the full variable domain: EPEVTQTPSHQVTQMGQEVILRCVPISNHLYFYWYRQILGQKVEFLVSFYNNEISEKSEIFDDQFSVERPDGSNFTLKIRSTKLEDSAMYFCARGLPAGQRGTQYFGPGTRLLVL.

On this clone: Relative to the germline gene, one junction end is altered; a read error may explain this. The V and J genes are TRBV5-1 and TRBJ2-7, with 10 bases fitting TRBD1. CDR3 length: 13 amino acids. Germline CDR1 and CDR2: SGHRS and YFSETQ. DNA of the CDR3: TGCGCCAGCCGCTTGGGACAGGGGACCGAGCAGTACTTC. It is translated as CASRLGQGTEQYF.

J is TRBJ2-1 and V is TRBV18; tentative D call: TRBD2 (5 bases). Germline CDR1 is KGHSH and CDR2 is LQKENI. This CDR3 has 13 residues. The V gene lost 3 bases and the J gene lost 5 bases, with 8 bases spanning the gap. CDR3 sequence reads: CASSPDFDNEQFF. The CDR3 DNA reads as TGTGCCAGCTCACCGGACTTTGACAATGAGCAGTTCTTC.

The chain couples TRBV6-4 to TRBJ2-3; 10 bases fit TRBD2. The germline gives CDR1 MRHNA, CDR2 SNTAGT. Trimming removed 2 bases from V and 1 base from J; junction bases left unmatched: 0. The CDR3 is 15 residues long. The CDR3 sequence is CASSDGTSGTDTQYF. DNA of the CDR3: TGTGCCAGCAGTGACGGGACTAGCGGCACAGATACGCAGTATTTT.

The rearrangement joins TRBV20-1 to TRBJ2-5, with D unclear. The CDR3 extends over 13 amino acids. The V gene's germline CDR1 is DFQATT and CDR2 SNEGSKA (reference sequence). The ends were cut back, 3 bases at V and 7 bases at J, with 15 bases in the middle. CDR3 DNA sequence: TGCAGTGCTAGTAGTTCCAGAAGTGGGACCCAGTACTTC. It yields the protein CSASSSRSGTQYF.